Listed below are T cell receptor beta chains from one sample, sequenced in a study of blood T cell repertoires in COVID-19. Using immunoSEQ multiplex PCR, the repertoire was profiled, and TCRdb retains in-frame clones only, with some absent. The table lists 210,000 or so clones, 81% of them singletons. Sequencing input: PBMCs or T cells enriched from blood (not recorded which). All receptors come from a woman aged 45-65 years with acute COVID-19. Both conserved end residues are part of each CDR3. A D gene is named only where the DNA matches it firmly. A clone size is listed for some rows: how often the clone was seen (once, few, many), or a class if it is expanded.

D gene	V gene	J gene	clone size	CDR3 protein	CDR3 DNA
-	TRBV3-1/TRBV3-2	TRBJ2-3	-	CASSDGQITDTQYF	TGTGCCAGCAGCGATGGACAAATCACAGATACGCAGTATTTT
-	TRBV19	TRBJ1-1	once	CASSIGRNTEAFF	TGTGCCAGTAGTATTGGGAGGAACACTGAAGCTTTCTTT
-	TRBV7-3	TRBJ1-1	-	CASTLSPNTEAFF	TGTGCCAGCACCCTTTCCCCGAACACTGAAGCTTTCTTT
-	TRBV6-1	TRBJ2-7	few	CASSEVPQGVNEQYF	TGTGCCAGCAGTGAAGTGCCACAGGGAGTTAACGAGCAGTACTTC
TRBD1	TRBV7-9	TRBJ2-5	-	CASSPGTGREETQYF	TGTGCCAGCAGCCCAGGGACAGGGAGAGAAGAGACCCAGTACTTC
-	TRBV7-2	TRBJ1-5	-	CASSDINSNQPQHF	TGTGCCAGCAGCGACATAAATAGCAATCAGCCCCAGCATTTT
TRBD2	TRBV6-2/TRBV6-3	TRBJ2-7	-	CASSYSRTSGGTYEQYF	TGTGCCAGCAGTTACTCGAGAACTAGCGGGGGGACCTACGAGCAGTACTTC
TRBD2	TRBV7-3	TRBJ2-1	-	CASGRGGHTGQFF	TGTGCCAGCGGTCGGGGAGGGCATACTGGGCAGTTCTTC
-	TRBV7-9	TRBJ2-3	-	CASSLAMGGGDTQYF	TGTGCCAGCAGCTTAGCTATGGGAGGTGGAGATACGCAGTATTTT
TRBD1	TRBV5-6	TRBJ1-2	-	CASSLILGGGYTF	TGTGCCAGCAGCTTGATATTAGGGGGCGGCTACACCTTC
-	TRBV27	TRBJ2-1	few	CASSSLRVGSYNEQFF	TGTGCCAGCAGTTCCCTCAGGGTAGGGTCCTACAATGAGCAGTTCTTC
TRBD1	TRBV5-8	TRBJ2-1	-	CASSLQGGSNEQFF	TGTGCCAGCAGCTTACAGGGGGGCTCCAATGAGCAGTTCTTC
-	TRBV7-2	TRBJ1-2	-	CASSTQLSGYTF	TGTGCCAGCAGCACTCAACTTTCCGGCTACACCTTC
-	TRBV2	TRBJ1-1	-	CASSGDAEAFF	TGTGCCAGCAGTGGCGATGCTGAAGCTTTCTTT
TRBD1	TRBV7-2	TRBJ1-4	few	CASSLTGINEKLFF	TGTGCCAGCAGCTTGACAGGGATTAATGAAAAACTGTTTTTT
TRBD1	TRBV10-3	TRBJ2-2	-	CAISASNQGAELNTGELFF	TGTGCCATCAGCGCGTCCAACCAGGGGGCGGAGTTGAACACCGGGGAGCTGTTTTTT
-	TRBV28	TRBJ2-5	-	CASSSPLTREETQYF	TGTGCCAGCAGTTCACCACTGACTAGGGAAGAGACCCAGTACTTC
-	TRBV5-5	TRBJ2-1	-	CASSALIGPAGNEQFF	TGTGCCAGCAGCGCGTTGATCGGGCCCGCGGGCAATGAGCAGTTCTTC
-	TRBV30	TRBJ2-2	-	CALRRGLGTGELFF	TGTGCCCTACGGCGGGGCCTTGGCACCGGGGAGCTGTTTTTT
-	TRBV7-3	TRBJ1-5	-	CASSLLGAGNYSNQPQHF	TGTGCCAGCAGCTTATTAGGGGCAGGGAATTATAGCAATCAGCCCCAGCATTTT
TRBD1	TRBV4-1	TRBJ1-5	-	CASRATTRGPFNQPQHF	TGCGCCAGCAGGGCCACTACGAGGGGGCCGTTCAATCAGCCCCAGCATTTT
-	TRBV19	TRBJ1-6	-	CASSSTTSRNSPLHF	TGTGCCAGTAGTTCTACGACAAGTCGTAATTCACCCCTCCACTTT
-	TRBV5-6	TRBJ2-2	-	CASSFPPGGANTGELFF	TGTGCCAGCAGCTTTCCCCCGGGCGGGGCAAACACCGGGGAGCTGTTTTTT
TRBD2	TRBV19	TRBJ2-2	-	CASSVTSGQLFF	TGTGCCAGTAGTGTGACTAGCGGGCAGCTGTTTTTT
TRBD2	TRBV7-3	TRBJ2-5	-	CASSLRGAGGQETQYF	TGTGCCAGCAGCTTACGAGGGGCGGGAGGCCAAGAGACCCAGTACTTC
-	TRBV7-9	TRBJ2-1	-	CASTPPSLYNEQFF	TGTGCCAGCACCCCCCCCAGTTTGTACAATGAGCAGTTCTTC
-	TRBV2	TRBJ1-3	-	CASSPGRAGNTIYF	TGTGCCAGCAGCCCCGGGAGAGCTGGAAACACCATATATTTT
-	TRBV21-1	TRBJ2-5	-	CASSKAPWTSGKETQYF	TGTGCCAGCAGCAAAGCTCCCTGGACTAGCGGAAAAGAGACCCAGTACTTC
TRBD1	TRBV18	TRBJ2-1	-	CASSPTGAYNEQFF	TGTGCCAGCTCACCAACAGGGGCTTACAATGAGCAGTTCTTC
TRBD1	TRBV3-1/TRBV3-2	TRBJ2-7	-	CASRRTGRTPYEQYF	TGTGCCAGCAGACGGACAGGACGGACTCCGTACGAGCAGTACTTC
TRBD2	TRBV18	TRBJ2-3	-	CASSPWLAGGASTDTQYF	TGTGCCAGCTCACCGTGGCTAGCGGGGGGGGCGAGCACAGATACGCAGTATTTT
-	TRBV5-1	TRBJ2-5	once	CASSPISPAGLQYF	TGCGCCAGCAGCCCTATTTCCCCGGCGGGGCTCCAGTACTTC
-	TRBV2	TRBJ2-5	-	CASSEARLDGETQYF	TGTGCCAGCAGTGAAGCGCGACTAGACGGAGAGACCCAGTACTTC
-	TRBV7-8	TRBJ1-1	-	CASSLTRVRGVGPEAFF	TGTGCCAGCAGCTTAACCCGTGTTCGGGGTGTTGGCCCTGAAGCTTTCTTT
-	TRBV10-3	TRBJ2-7	-	CAISEQETYEQYF	TGTGCCATCAGCGAACAGGAAACCTACGAGCAGTACTTC
-	TRBV6-1	TRBJ2-3	few	CASSGAQGVSTDTQYF	TGTGCCAGCAGTGGAGCACAGGGAGTAAGCACAGATACGCAGTATTTT
TRBD2	TRBV6-2/TRBV6-3	TRBJ2-1	-	CASSERTLSGGGWNEQFF	TGTGCCAGCAGCGAAAGAACCCTTAGCGGGGGGGGATGGAATGAGCAGTTCTTC
TRBD1	TRBV28	TRBJ1-1	-	CASTLRTGGLNTEAFF	TGTGCCAGCACCCTGAGGACAGGGGGATTGAACACTGAAGCTTTCTTT